This TCR beta chain originates from a study of molecular identifiers for immune sequencing clone quantification. TCRdb processed the PCR reads anew with MiXCR; each CDR3 protein has one entry. The sample has more than 50,000 distinct CDR3 sequences; around a fifth are singletons. Note on this clonotype: This clone may be a read error of a much larger clone one base away.

The CDR3 has 15 residues. With V trimmed by 4 bases and J by 4 bases, 11 bases remained unmatched. The germline gives CDR1 DFQATT, CDR2 SNEGSKA (reference sequence). The chain links TRBV20-1 to TRBJ1-1, with TRBD1 matching over 8 bases. The sequenced material came from naive CD8+ T cells from blood, with Jurkat cell RNA spiked in. Subset reported: FACS-sorted CD8+CD4-CCR7+CD45RA+ naive T cells. This receptor was identified in a human donor in good health. Some libraries in this study had Jurkat cell RNA spiked in. CDR3 loop: CSATRTTDRGTEAFF. Written as DNA, the CDR3 is TGCAGTGCTACGCGTACCACTGACAGGGGCACTGAAGCTTTCTTT.